These 17 T cell receptor beta chains came from one sample sequenced in a study of blood T cell repertoires in COVID-19. Repertoires were generated with immunoSEQ multiplex PCR, while TCRdb's copy carries only in-frame clones and drops some. The repertoire holds several thousand clones, with 75% to 85% as singletons. The specimen was peripheral blood. The origin of the receptors is a man aged 65 to 85 with active COVID-19.

This clone has just a few counts. The junction departs from germline at one end; a sequencing error may be responsible. This rearrangement joins TRBV7-2 to TRBJ2-7; possible D gene TRBD2, 7 bases. The length of the CDR3 is 14 residues. The germline CDR1 and CDR2 sequences are SGHTA and FQGNSA. The CDR3, as DNA: TGTGCCAGCAGCTTAGTAGGGGGGGATTACGGGCAGTACTTC. Amino acids: CASSLVGGDYGQYF.

The CDR3 nucleotides are TGTGCCAGCAGCTTTTCGGGGGGAGAGTCGGATACGCAGTATTTT. The encoded protein is CASSFSGGESDTQYF. The chain joins TRBV11-1 to TRBJ2-3; 7 positions match TRBD2. V trimming: 3 bases; J trimming: 6 bases; junction bases outside the gene matches: 9. This CDR3 has 15 residues. Germline assignment: CDR1 SGHAT and CDR2 FQDESV (reference sequence).

J is TRBJ2-1 and V is TRBV28, with a tentative D call TRBD2 (6 bases). V gave up 3 bases and J gave up 6 bases, with 18 bases separating them. Germline loops: CDR1 MDHEN, CDR2 SYDVKM. The CDR3 sequence is 16 residues long. CDR3 residues: CASSFLGGRRGNEQFF. The CDR3 DNA sequence: TGTGCCAGCAGTTTCCTTGGGGGGAGGAGGGGCAATGAGCAGTTCTTC.

The V call is TRBV28, the J call TRBJ2-1, with 12 bases aligning to TRBD2. CDR1 and CDR2 from the germline V gene are MDHEN and SYDVKM. Unmatched junction bases numbered 11, after V lost 5 bases and J lost 6 bases. The CDR3 extends over 17 amino acids. CDR3 coding DNA: TGTGCCAGCAGTCGACTAGCGGGAGAATCTTACGTCAATGAGCAGTTCTTC. This sequence encodes CASSRLAGESYVNEQFF.

The chain uses TRBV7-9 and TRBJ2-5, with D perhaps TRBD2 (6 bases). There are 14 residues in the CDR3. Germline V lookup: CDR1 SEHNR, CDR2 FQNEAQ (reference sequence). Deletions cut 5 bases from V and 1 base from J, with 11 bases between. CDR3 region: CASSKLALQETQYF. CDR3 DNA sequence: TGTGCCAGCAGCAAACTAGCTCTCCAAGAGACCCAGTACTTC.

The CDR3 protein is CASSYYPGLNSNQPQHF. The CDR3 nucleotides read TGTGCCAGCAGTTACTACCCAGGACTTAATAGCAATCAGCCCCAGCATTTT. The rearrangement joins TRBV6-2 or TRBV6-3 to TRBJ1-5; D not resolved. The length of the CDR3 is 17 residues. The germline V gene has CDR1 MNHEY and CDR2 SVGEGT. V dropped 1 base and J dropped 0 bases, with 13 bases sitting between them.

A single count supports this clone. The gene calls are TRBV6-5 and TRBJ1-1; D is perhaps TRBD1 (5 bases). This CDR3 is built from 13 residues. CDR1 is MNHEY and CDR2 is SVGAGI in the germline V gene. Deletions cut 6 bases from V and 5 bases from J, with 13 bases between. CDR3 sequence: CASSRRERTEAFF. CDR3 DNA sequence: TGTGCCAGCAGCCGCAGGGAAAGGACTGAAGCTTTCTTT.

The rearrangement joins TRBV2 to TRBJ2-2; 9 bases line up with TRBD1. Per the germline V gene, CDR1 is SNHLY and CDR2 is FYNNEI. V shed 6 bases, J shed 5 bases, and the junction held 7 bases outside the gene matches. The CDR3 is 15 amino acids. The chain's CDR3 is CASSPGQGLTGELFF. CDR3 in DNA: TGTGCCAGCAGCCCGGGACAGGGCTTAACCGGGGAGCTGTTTTTT.

The chain is built from TRBV4-2 and TRBJ2-5; D unresolved. The ends were cut back, 1 base at V and 1 base at J, with 13 bases in the middle. Germline values: CDR1 LGHNA, CDR2 YNFKEQ. The CDR3 runs to 16 residues. The CDR3 nucleotides are TGTGCCAGCAGCCAAGGGCAGGTACCTATCCAAGAGACCCAGTACTTC. Its protein is CASSQGQVPIQETQYF.

The CDR3 region has the DNA TGTGCCAGCTCACCCCCGGCGGGGATCACAGATACGCAGTATTTT. Translated: CASSPPAGITDTQYF. The V gene is TRBV18, the J gene TRBJ2-3, with D possibly matching TRBD2 (6 bases). CDR3 length equals 15 residues. V lost 3 bases and J lost 2, with 12 bases in between. CDR1 is KGHSH and CDR2 is LQKENI in the germline V gene. Supplemented by reference TRBV18 and TRBJ2-3, the full variable domain reads NAGVMQNPRHLVRRRGQEARLRCSPMKGHSHVYWYRQLPEEGLKFMVYLQKENIIDESGMPKERFSAEFPKEGPSILRIQQVVRGDSAAYFCASSPPAGITDTQYFGPGTRLTVL.

The J gene is TRBJ2-7, the V gene TRBV2, with 7 bases lining up with TRBD1. The V and J ends lost 2 bases and 2 bases, in that order; junction bases with no gene match: 3. Germline assignment: CDR1 SNHLY and CDR2 FYNNEI. The CDR3 runs 14 residues. As DNA, the CDR3 is TGTGCCAGCAGTGAACGGCAGGGGGCCTACGAGCAGTACTTC. It codes for CASSERQGAYEQYF. Full variable domain (missing parts from reference TRBV2 and TRBJ2-7): EPEVTQTPSHQVTQMGQEVILRCVPISNHLYFYWYRQILGQKVEFLVSFYNNEISEKSEIFDDQFSVERPDGSNFTLKIRSTKLEDSAMYFCASSERQGAYEQYFGPGTRLTVT.

The chain couples TRBV11-2 to TRBJ2-2, with TRBD1 matching 9 bases. Germline CDR1 and CDR2: SGHAT and FQNNGV. CDR3 length: 15 residues. After removal of 6 bases from V and 4 bases from J, the junction contained 6 bases not matched to a gene. The CDR3 region is CASSSGQGGTGELFF. The CDR3 DNA sequence: TGTGCCAGCAGTTCGGGACAGGGTGGCACCGGGGAGCTGTTTTTT.

V and J are TRBV5-1 and TRBJ2-7; perhaps TRBD2 as D (5 bases). Trimming cost V 3 bases and J 9 bases, with 13 bases left between them. The germline gives CDR1 SGHRS, CDR2 YFSETQ. This CDR3 is built from 12 residues. CDR3 DNA sequence: TGCGCCAGCAGCTCGACCCTACGGGGGCAGTACTTC. As protein: CASSSTLRGQYF.

Regarding this clone: One junction end disagrees with the germline gene, perhaps due to a read error. V is TRBV5-6 and J is TRBJ2-1, with no clear D. The CDR3 covers 11 residues. From germline, CDR1 is SGHDT and CDR2 YYEEEE. CDR3 region: CASGFRVEQFF. The CDR3 coding sequence is TGTGCCAGCGGCTTTCGCGTTGAGCAGTTCTTC.

The chain carries TRBV7-9 and TRBJ2-7; 8 bases match TRBD2. The CDR3 length is 16 residues. Germline V gives CDR1 SEHNR, CDR2 FQNEAQ (reference sequence). After removal of 1 base from V and 3 bases from J, the junction contained 8 bases not matched to a gene. This CDR3 reads CASSLDLGLDSYEQYF. The CDR3 DNA reads TGTGCCAGCAGCTTAGACCTGGGACTAGATAGCTACGAGCAGTACTTC. The full variable domain, its missing parts supplied by reference TRBV7-9 and TRBJ2-7, is DTGVSQNPRHKITKRGQNVTFRCDPISEHNRLYWYRQTLGQGPEFLTYFQNEAQLEKSRLLSDRFSAERPKGSFSTLEIQRTEQGDSAMYLCASSLDLGLDSYEQYFGPGTRLTVT.

The gene calls are TRBV27 and TRBJ2-3; D gene uncertain. The length of the CDR3 is 14 residues. Trimming cost V 7 bases and J 0 bases, with 11 bases left between them. CDR1 is MNHEY and CDR2 is SMNVEV in the germline V gene (reference sequence). CDR3 loop: CASMRKPSTDTQYF. CDR3 nucleotides: TGTGCCAGCATGAGGAAGCCAAGCACAGATACGCAGTATTTT.

The sample holds one count of this clone. The chain carries TRBV5-4 and TRBJ2-7; D possibly corresponds to TRBD1 (6 bases). Germline CDR1 SGHNT, CDR2 YYREEE (reference sequence). The CDR3 consists of 13 residues. V was shortened by 1 base and J by 5 bases, with 10 bases between the two germline ends. CDR3: CASSLIRGHEQYF. The CDR3 coding sequence is TGTGCCAGCAGCTTGATCAGGGGCCACGAGCAGTACTTC. Supplemented by reference TRBV5-4 and TRBJ2-7, the full variable domain reads ETGVTQSPTHLIKTRGQQVTLRCSSQSGHNTVSWYQQALGQGPQFIFQYYREEENGRGNFPPRFSGLQFPNYSSELNVNALELDDSALYLCASSLIRGHEQYFGPGTRLTVT.